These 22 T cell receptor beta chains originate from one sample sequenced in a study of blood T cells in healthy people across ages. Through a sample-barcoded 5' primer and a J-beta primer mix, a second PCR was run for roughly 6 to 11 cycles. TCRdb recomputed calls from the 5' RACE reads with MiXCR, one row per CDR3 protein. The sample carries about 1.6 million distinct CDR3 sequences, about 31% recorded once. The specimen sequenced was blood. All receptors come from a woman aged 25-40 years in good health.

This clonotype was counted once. This CDR3 reads CASRYSGPETQYF. The CDR3 coding sequence is TGTGCCAGCAGGTACAGCGGGCCAGAGACCCAGTACTTC. The V call is TRBV6-2 or TRBV6-3, the J call TRBJ2-5; possibly TRBD2 for D (6 bases). This CDR3 is 13 amino acids long. Looked up from germline, CDR1 is MNHEY and CDR2 is SVGEGT. V was trimmed by 6 bases and J by 4 bases, leaving 12 bases between them.

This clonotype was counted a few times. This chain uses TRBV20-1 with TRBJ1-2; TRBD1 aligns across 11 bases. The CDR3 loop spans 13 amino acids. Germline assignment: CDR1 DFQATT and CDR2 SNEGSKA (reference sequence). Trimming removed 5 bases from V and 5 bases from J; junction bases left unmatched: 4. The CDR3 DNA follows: TGCAGTGCTTTGGACAGGGGGCGTTATGGCTACACCTTC. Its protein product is CSALDRGRYGYTF.

CDR3 protein: CASSYPGAAYEQYF. Here the CDR3 DNA reads TGTGCCAGCAGTTACCCAGGAGCCGCCTACGAGCAGTACTTC. The chain couples TRBV6-2 or TRBV6-3 to TRBJ2-7; D unresolved. The CDR3 is made up of 14 amino acids. CDR1 is MNHEY and CDR2 is SVGEGT in the germline V gene. Between the trimmed V and J ends, which lost 2 bases and 2 bases, there was a span of 10 bases.

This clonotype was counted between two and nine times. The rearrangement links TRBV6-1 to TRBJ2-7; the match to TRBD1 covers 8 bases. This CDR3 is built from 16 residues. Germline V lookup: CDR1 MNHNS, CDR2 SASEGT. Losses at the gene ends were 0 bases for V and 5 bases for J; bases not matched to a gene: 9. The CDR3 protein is CASSEAFSSGQDEQYF. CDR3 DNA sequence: TGTGCCAGCAGTGAAGCCTTCAGCTCGGGACAGGACGAGCAGTACTTC.

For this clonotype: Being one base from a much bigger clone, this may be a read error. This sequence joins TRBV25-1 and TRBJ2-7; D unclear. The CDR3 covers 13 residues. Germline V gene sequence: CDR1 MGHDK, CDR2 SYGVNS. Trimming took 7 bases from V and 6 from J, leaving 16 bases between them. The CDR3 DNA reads TGTGCCAGCAATATAACTTCAGGAGTCGAGCAGTACTTC. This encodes CASNITSGVEQYF.

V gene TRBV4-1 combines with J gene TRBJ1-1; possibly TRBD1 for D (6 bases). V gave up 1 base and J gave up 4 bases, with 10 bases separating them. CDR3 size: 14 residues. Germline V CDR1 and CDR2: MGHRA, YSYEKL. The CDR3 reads CASSQGGLGTEAFF. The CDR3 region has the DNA TGCGCCAGCAGCCAAGGGGGGCTTGGCACTGAAGCTTTCTTT.

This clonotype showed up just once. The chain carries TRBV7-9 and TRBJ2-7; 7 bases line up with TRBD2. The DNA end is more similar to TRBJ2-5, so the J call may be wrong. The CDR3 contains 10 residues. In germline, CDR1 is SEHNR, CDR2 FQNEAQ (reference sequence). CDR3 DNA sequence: TGTGCCGTTGGCGGGGGGACCCAGTACTTC. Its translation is CAVGGGTQYF.

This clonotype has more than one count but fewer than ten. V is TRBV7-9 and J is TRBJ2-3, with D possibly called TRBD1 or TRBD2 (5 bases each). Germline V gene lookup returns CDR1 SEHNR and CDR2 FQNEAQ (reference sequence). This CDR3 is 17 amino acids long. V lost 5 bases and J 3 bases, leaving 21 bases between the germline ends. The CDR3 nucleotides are TGTGCCAGCAGCCCTATTGGTAGGGGACGGGGAACAGATACGCAGTATTTT. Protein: CASSPIGRGRGTDTQYF. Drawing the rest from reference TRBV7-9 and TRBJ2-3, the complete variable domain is DTGVSQNPRHKITKRGQNVTFRCDPISEHNRLYWYRQTLGQGPEFLTYFQNEAQLEKSRLLSDRFSAERPKGSFSTLEIQRTEQGDSAMYLCASSPIGRGRGTDTQYFGPGTRLTVL.

CDR3 sequence reads: CASSEAVGTGAFGANVLTF. For the CDR3, the DNA is TGTGCCAGCAGTGAAGCCGTGGGGACAGGGGCATTTGGGGCCAACGTCCTGACTTTC. The chain joins TRBV6-1 to TRBJ2-6, with 10 nucleotides matching TRBD1. The CDR3 runs to 19 residues. V was clipped by 0 bases and J by 3 bases; unmatched bases: 8. Per the germline V gene, CDR1 is MNHNS and CDR2 is SASEGT.

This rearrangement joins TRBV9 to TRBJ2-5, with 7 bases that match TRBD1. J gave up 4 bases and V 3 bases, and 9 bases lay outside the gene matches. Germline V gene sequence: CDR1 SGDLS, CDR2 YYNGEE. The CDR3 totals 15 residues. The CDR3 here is CASSARRGRTETQYF. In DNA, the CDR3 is TGTGCCAGCAGCGCCCGAAGGGGGCGAACAGAGACCCAGTACTTC. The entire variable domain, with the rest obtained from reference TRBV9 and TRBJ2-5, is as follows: DSGVTQTPKHLITATGQRVTLRCSPRSGDLSVYWYQQSLDQGLQFLIQYYNGEERAKGNILERFSAQQFPDLHSELNLSSLELGDSALYFCASSARRGRTETQYFGPGTRLLVL.

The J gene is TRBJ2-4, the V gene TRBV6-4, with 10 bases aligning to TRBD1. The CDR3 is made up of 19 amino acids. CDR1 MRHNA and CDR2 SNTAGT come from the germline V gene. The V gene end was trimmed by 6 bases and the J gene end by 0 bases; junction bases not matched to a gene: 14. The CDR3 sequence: CASSLLGTGDPLAKNIQYF. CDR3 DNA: TGTGCCAGCAGCTTACTGGGGACAGGGGACCCATTAGCCAAAAACATTCAGTACTTC.

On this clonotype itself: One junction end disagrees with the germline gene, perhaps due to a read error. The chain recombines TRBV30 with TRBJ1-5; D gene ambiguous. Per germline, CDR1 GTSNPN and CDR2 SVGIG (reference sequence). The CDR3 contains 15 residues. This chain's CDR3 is CVWSVGSIGNQPQHF. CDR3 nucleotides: TGTGTCTGGAGTGTAGGCAGTATAGGCAATCAGCCCCAGCATTTT.

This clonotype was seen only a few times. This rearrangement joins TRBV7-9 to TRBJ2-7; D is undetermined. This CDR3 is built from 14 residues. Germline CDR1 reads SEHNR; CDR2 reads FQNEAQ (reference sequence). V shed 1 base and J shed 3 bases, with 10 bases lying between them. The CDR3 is CASSLDPSDYEQYF. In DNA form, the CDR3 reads TGTGCCAGCAGCTTAGACCCCTCCGACTACGAGCAGTACTTC.

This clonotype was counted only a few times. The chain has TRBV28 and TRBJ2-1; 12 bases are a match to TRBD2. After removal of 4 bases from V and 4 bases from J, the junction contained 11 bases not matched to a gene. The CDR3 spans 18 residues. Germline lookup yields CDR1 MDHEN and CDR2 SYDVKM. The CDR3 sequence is CASSSQRRTSGKYNEQFF. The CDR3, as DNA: TGTGCCAGCAGTTCCCAACGGAGGACTAGCGGGAAATACAATGAGCAGTTCTTC.

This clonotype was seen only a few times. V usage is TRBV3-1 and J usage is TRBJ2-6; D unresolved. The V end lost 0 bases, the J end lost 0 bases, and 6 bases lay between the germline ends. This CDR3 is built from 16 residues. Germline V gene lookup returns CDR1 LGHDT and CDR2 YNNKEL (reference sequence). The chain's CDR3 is CASSQEHLSGANVLTF. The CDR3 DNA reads TGTGCCAGCAGCCAAGAACATCTCTCTGGGGCCAACGTCCTGACTTTC.

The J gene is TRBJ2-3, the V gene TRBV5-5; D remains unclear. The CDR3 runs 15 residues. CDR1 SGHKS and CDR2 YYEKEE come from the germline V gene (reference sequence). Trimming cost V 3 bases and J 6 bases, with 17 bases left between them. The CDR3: CASSSRTQASDTQYF. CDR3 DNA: TGTGCCAGCAGCTCAAGGACCCAAGCGAGTGATACGCAGTATTTT.

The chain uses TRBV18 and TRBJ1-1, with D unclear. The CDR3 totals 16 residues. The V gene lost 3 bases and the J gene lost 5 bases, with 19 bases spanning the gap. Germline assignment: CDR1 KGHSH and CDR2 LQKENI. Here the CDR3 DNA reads TGTGCCAGCTCACCTACACCGGGCCTCCCGGGGACTGAAGCTTTCTTT. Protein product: CASSPTPGLPGTEAFF.

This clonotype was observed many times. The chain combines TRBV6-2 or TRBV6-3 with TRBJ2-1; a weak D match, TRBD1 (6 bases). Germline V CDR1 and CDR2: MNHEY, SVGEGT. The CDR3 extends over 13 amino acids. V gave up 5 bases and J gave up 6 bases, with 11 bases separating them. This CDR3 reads CASSLQQGNEQFF. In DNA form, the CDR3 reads TGTGCCAGCAGTCTACAACAGGGCAATGAGCAGTTCTTC.

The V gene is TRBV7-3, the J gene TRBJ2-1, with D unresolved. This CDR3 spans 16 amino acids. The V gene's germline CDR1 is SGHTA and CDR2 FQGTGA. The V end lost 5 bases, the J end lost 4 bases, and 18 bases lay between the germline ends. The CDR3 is CASSPGHGGLYNEQFF. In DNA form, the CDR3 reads TGTGCCAGCAGCCCCGGGCATGGCGGATTATACAATGAGCAGTTCTTC.

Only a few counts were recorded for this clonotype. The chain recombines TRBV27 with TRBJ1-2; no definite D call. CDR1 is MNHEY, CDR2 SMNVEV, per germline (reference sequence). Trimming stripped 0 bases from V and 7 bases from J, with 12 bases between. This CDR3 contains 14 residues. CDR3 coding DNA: TGTGCCAGCAGTTTATCTATTGCGACGGGTGGCTACACCTTC. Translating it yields CASSLSIATGGYTF.

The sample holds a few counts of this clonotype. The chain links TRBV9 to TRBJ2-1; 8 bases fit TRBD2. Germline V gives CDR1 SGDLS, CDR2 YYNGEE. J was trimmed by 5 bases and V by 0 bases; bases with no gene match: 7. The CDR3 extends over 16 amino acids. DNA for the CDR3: TGTGCCAGCAGCGTAGCCGGGACTAGGGGACACAATGAGCAGTTCTTC. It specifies CASSVAGTRGHNEQFF.

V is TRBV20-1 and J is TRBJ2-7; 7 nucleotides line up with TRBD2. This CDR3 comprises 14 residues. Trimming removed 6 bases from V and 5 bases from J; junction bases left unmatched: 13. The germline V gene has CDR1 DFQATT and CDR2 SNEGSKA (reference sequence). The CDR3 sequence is CSAQSTSRSHEQYF. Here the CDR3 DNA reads TGCAGTGCCCAATCGACTAGCAGAAGTCACGAGCAGTACTTC.